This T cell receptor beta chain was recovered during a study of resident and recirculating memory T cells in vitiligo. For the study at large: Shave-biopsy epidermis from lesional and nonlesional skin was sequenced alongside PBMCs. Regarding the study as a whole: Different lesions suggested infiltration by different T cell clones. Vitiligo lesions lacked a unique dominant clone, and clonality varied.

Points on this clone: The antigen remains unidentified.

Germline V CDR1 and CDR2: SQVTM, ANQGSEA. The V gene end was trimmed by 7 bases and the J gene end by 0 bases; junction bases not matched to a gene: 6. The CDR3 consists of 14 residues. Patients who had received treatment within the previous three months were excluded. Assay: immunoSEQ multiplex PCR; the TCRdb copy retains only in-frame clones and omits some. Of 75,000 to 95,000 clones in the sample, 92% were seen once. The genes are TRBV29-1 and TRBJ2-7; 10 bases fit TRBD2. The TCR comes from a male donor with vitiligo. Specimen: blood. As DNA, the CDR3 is TGCAGCGGTATGACTAGCGGGTACTCCTACGAGCAGTACTTC. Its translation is CSGMTSGYSYEQYF.